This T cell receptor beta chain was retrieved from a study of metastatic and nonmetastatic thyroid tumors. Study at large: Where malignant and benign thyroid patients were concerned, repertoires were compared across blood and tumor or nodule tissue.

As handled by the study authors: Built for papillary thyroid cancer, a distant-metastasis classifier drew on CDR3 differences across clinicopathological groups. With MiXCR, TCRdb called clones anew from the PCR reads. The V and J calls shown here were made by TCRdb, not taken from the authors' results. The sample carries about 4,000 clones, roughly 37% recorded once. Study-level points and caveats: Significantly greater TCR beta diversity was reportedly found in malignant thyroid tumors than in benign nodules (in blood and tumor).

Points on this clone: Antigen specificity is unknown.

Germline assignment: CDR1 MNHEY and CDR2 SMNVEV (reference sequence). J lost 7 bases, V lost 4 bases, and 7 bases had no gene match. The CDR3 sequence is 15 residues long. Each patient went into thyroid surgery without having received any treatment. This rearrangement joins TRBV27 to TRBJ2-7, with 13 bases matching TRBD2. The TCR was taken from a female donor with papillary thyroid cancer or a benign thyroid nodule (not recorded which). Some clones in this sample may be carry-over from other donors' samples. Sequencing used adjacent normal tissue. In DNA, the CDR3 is TGTGCCAGCAGTTCCGGACTAGCGGGAGCAGGTGAGCAGTACTTC. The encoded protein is CASSSGLAGAGEQYF.